The sample holds one count of the clone carrying this TCR beta chain. This sample is part of a study of T-cell reconstitution after alpha-beta-depleted transplantation in children. The TCRbeta library was prepared with unique molecular identifiers. A single record per CDR3 protein comes from TCRdb applying MiXCR to the PCR reads. The sample contains about 400,000 distinct CDR3 sequences, 20% of which appear only once. The CDR3 loop spans 21 amino acids. The V gene's germline CDR1 is MNHEY and CDR2 SVGEGT. Between the trimmed V and J ends, which lost 7 bases and 8 bases, there was a span of 39 bases. The specimen was PBMCs from the stem cell graft donor, collected from the stem cell graft. This TCR was sampled from a human donor who donated a stem cell graft to a child with acute myeloid leukemia. The rearrangement links TRBV6-2 or TRBV6-3 to TRBJ2-1; D might be TRBD1 or TRBD2, each matching 7 bases. CDR3: CASKTHNTAPQTGRESHEQFF. CDR3 coding DNA: TGTGCCAGCAAGACCCACAACACCGCCCCCCAGACAGGGAGGGAGAGCCATGAGCAGTTCTTC.